These 16 T cell receptor beta chains came from one sample sequenced in a study of naive CD8 T cells in extremely preterm neonates. Without labor or membrane rupture, elective cesareans at roughly 37-42 weeks supplied term cord blood. Measured with immunoSEQ multiplex PCR; TCRdb has only the in-frame clones, and not every one. The sample yields about 6,100 clones, approximately 98% seen once. Input material: naive CD8+ T cells from cord blood. The receptor source for this set is a newborn in good health.

The V call is TRBV7-3, the J call TRBJ1-3; D is unclear. Trimming removed 1 base from V and 0 bases from J, with 16 bases in between. CDR1 and CDR2 from the germline V gene are SGHTA and FQGTGA. The CDR3 loop spans 18 amino acids. The CDR3 is CASSLNLRIPSSGNTIYF. As DNA, the CDR3 is TGTGCCAGCAGCTTAAATCTGCGGATTCCAAGCTCTGGAAACACCATATATTTT.

The chain is built from TRBV6-6 and TRBJ2-2, with TRBD2 matching over 8 bases. V shed 8 bases and J 4 bases; nucleotides not matched to a gene: 9. Germline V gene lookup returns CDR1 MNHNY and CDR2 SVGAGI (reference sequence). The CDR3 totals 15 residues. CDR3 DNA sequence: TGTGCCAGCGAAGGACCGGGACTAGGCACCGGGGAGCTGTTTTTT. It is translated as CASEGPGLGTGELFF.

This clone occurred once. V and J are TRBV4-2 and TRBJ2-3; D unresolved. CDR3 length equals 12 residues. The germline CDR1 and CDR2 sequences are LGHNA and YNFKEQ. Between the trimmed V and J ends, which lost 0 bases and 4 bases, there was a span of 2 bases. CDR3 in DNA: TGTGCCAGCAGCCAAGACTCAGATACGCAGTATTTT. Translating it yields CASSQDSDTQYF.

This chain joins TRBV7-8 and TRBJ2-7, with 8 bases that match TRBD1. There are 14 residues in the CDR3. Unmatched junction bases numbered 4, after V lost 3 bases and J lost 3 bases. The V gene's germline CDR1 is SGHVS and CDR2 FQNEAQ. This CDR3 reads CASSLHRGSYEQYF. CDR3 sequence (DNA): TGTGCCAGCAGCTTGCACAGGGGGAGCTACGAGCAGTACTTC.

The rearrangement joins TRBV9 to TRBJ2-1; TRBD1 matches 7 bases. This CDR3 region has 13 residues. The ends lost 4 bases at V and 5 bases at J; junction bases unmatched: 3. Germline CDR1 and CDR2: SGDLS and YYNGEE. CDR3 amino acids: CASSPGTDNEQFF. The CDR3 coding sequence is TGTGCCAGCAGCCCCGGGACAGACAATGAGCAGTTCTTC.

The chain combines TRBV19 with TRBJ2-7; perhaps TRBD2 as D (6 bases). This CDR3 has 15 residues. V lost 8 bases and J lost 4, with 21 bases in between. Per germline, CDR1 LNHDA and CDR2 SQIVND (reference sequence). Here the CDR3 reads CASSHSGPGFYEQYF. The CDR3 bases are TGTGCCAGTTCCCATAGCGGACCTGGGTTTTACGAGCAGTACTTC.

This chain joins TRBV5-4 and TRBJ1-1; 9 bases line up with TRBD1. This CDR3 is 14 amino acids long. J lost 7 bases, V lost 2 bases, and 6 bases had no gene match. The germline V gene has CDR1 SGHNT and CDR2 YYREEE (reference sequence). The CDR3 is CASSFGTGGYEAFF. The CDR3, as DNA: TGTGCCAGCAGCTTTGGAACAGGGGGCTATGAAGCTTTCTTT.

Concerning this clone: In the same sample, other DNA sequences code for this CDR3. This sequence joins TRBV9 and TRBJ2-3, with TRBD2 identical over 8 bases. V trimming: 0 bases; J trimming: 4 bases; junction bases outside the gene matches: 1. The CDR3 is 14 amino acids. The V gene's germline CDR1 is SGDLS and CDR2 YYNGEE. CDR3 sequence: CASSVGTSPDTQYF. In DNA form, the CDR3 reads TGTGCCAGCAGCGTAGGGACTAGCCCAGATACGCAGTATTTT.

This clone was found once. This rearrangement joins TRBV7-3 to TRBJ2-1, with a tentative D call TRBD1 (6 bases). The CDR3 has 15 residues. Between the trimmed V and J ends, which lost 2 bases and 0 bases, there was a span of 8 bases. The germline gives CDR1 SGHTA, CDR2 FQGTGA. The CDR3 spells CASSLGGPSYNEQFF. CDR3 DNA: TGTGCCAGCAGCTTAGGGGGCCCCTCCTACAATGAGCAGTTCTTC.

This chain joins TRBV2 and TRBJ2-1; D is perhaps TRBD1 (5 bases). This CDR3 comprises 12 residues. CDR1 is SNHLY and CDR2 is FYNNEI in the germline V gene. Trimming left V 6 bases short and J 7 bases short, with 10 bases between. The CDR3 loop reads CASRSYRNEQFF. The DNA for the CDR3 is TGTGCCAGCAGGTCGTACAGGAATGAGCAGTTCTTC.

This sequence joins TRBV30 and TRBJ2-5, with 10 bases fitting TRBD2. This CDR3 comprises 12 residues. From germline, CDR1 is GTSNPN and CDR2 SVGIG (reference sequence). J gave up 4 bases and V 4 bases, and 0 bases lay outside the gene matches. The CDR3 reads CAWTSGGETQYF. The CDR3 bases are TGTGCCTGGACTAGCGGGGGAGAGACCCAGTACTTC.

The V call is TRBV4-2, the J call TRBJ2-2; D is possibly TRBD2 (6 bases). The CDR3 contains 15 residues. The germline gives CDR1 LGHNA, CDR2 YNFKEQ. With 0 bases removed from V and 7 bases from J, the gap between germline ends came to 12 bases. CDR3 amino acids: CASSQDRGAGGELFF. CDR3 nucleotide sequence: TGTGCCAGCAGCCAAGATAGGGGAGCGGGCGGGGAGCTGTTTTTT.

This clone was seen a single time. The rearrangement links TRBV20-1 to TRBJ2-7; D not certain. The germline V and J ends were trimmed by 7 bases and 6 bases, with 13 bases remaining between them. The CDR3 spans 11 residues. Germline V lookup: CDR1 DFQATT, CDR2 SNEGSKA (reference sequence). Here the CDR3 DNA reads TGCAGTGTCCAGGCGTACGGCGAGCAGTACTTC. Translating it yields CSVQAYGEQYF.

This chain links TRBV11-3 with TRBJ1-2; the match to TRBD1 covers 7 bases. This CDR3 region has 13 residues. The V gene end was trimmed by 3 bases and the J gene end by 4 bases; junction bases not matched to a gene: 2. Germline loops: CDR1 SGHNT, CDR2 YENEEA. The CDR3 sequence: CASSFAGGYGYTF. Written as DNA, the CDR3 is TGTGCCAGCAGCTTCGCAGGGGGCTATGGCTACACCTTC. Using reference TRBV11-3 and TRBJ1-2 for the parts outside the CDR3, the full variable domain is EAGVVQSPRYKIIEKKQPVAFWCNPISGHNTLYWYLQNLGQGPELLIRYENEEAVDDSQLPKDRFSAERLKGVDSTLKIQPAELGDSAVYLCASSFAGGYGYTFGSGTRLTVV.

This chain connects TRBV5-6 to TRBJ1-3; TRBD1 aligns across 12 bases. The V gene end was trimmed by 1 base and the J gene end by 5 bases; junction bases not matched to a gene: 7. The CDR3 consists of 17 residues. Germline CDR1 reads SGHDT; CDR2 reads YYEEEE. The CDR3 loop reads CASSLWTGTGGRNTIYF. The CDR3 DNA sequence: TGTGCCAGCAGCTTGTGGACCGGGACAGGGGGCAGAAACACCATATATTTT. The whole variable domain, remainder taken from reference TRBV5-6 and TRBJ1-3, is DAGVTQSPTHLIKTRGQQVTLRCSPKSGHDTVSWYQQALGQGPQFIFQYYEEEERQRGNFPDRFSGHQFPNYSSELNVNALLLGDSALYLCASSLWTGTGGRNTIYFGEGSWLTVV.

This chain uses TRBV4-2 with TRBJ2-3, with D maybe TRBD2 (6 bases). Germline V CDR1 and CDR2: LGHNA, YNFKEQ. The CDR3 length is 17 residues. V was trimmed by 3 bases and J by 1 base, leaving 17 bases between them. The CDR3 here is CASSHERGERGTDTQYF. CDR3 coding DNA: TGTGCCAGCAGCCACGAGCGCGGGGAGAGGGGCACAGATACGCAGTATTTT.